This T cell receptor beta chain was recorded in a study of blood T cell repertoires in COVID-19. Study overall: From T cells, B-cell-depleted T cells, or PBMCs came the material, which was cDNA or gDNA.

Germline values: CDR1 SGDLS, CDR2 YYNGEE. CDR3 length: 17 residues. V was pared by 2 bases and J by 2 bases, with 1 base of the junction left unmatched. This clone appeared a single time. In the authors' methods: Reference gene primers were amplified, and this amplification served to estimate nucleated cell counts. The assay was immunoSEQ multiplex PCR, and TCRdb's table has in-frame clones only and misses some. D and trimming come from the DNA, and the V and J calls and clone size come from that table. The sample gives some 87,000 clones, about 92% of which show up once; approximately 6% is in the top ten.

The sequencing sample was made of peripheral blood. The chain links TRBV9 to TRBJ2-6; 13 bases agree with TRBD2. This TCR was sampled from a woman aged 60 to 75 with active COVID-19. The CDR3 nucleotides are TGTGCCAGCAGCGTCGGACTAGCGGGAGCTGGGGCCAACGTCCTGACTTTC. It yields the protein CASSVGLAGAGANVLTF.